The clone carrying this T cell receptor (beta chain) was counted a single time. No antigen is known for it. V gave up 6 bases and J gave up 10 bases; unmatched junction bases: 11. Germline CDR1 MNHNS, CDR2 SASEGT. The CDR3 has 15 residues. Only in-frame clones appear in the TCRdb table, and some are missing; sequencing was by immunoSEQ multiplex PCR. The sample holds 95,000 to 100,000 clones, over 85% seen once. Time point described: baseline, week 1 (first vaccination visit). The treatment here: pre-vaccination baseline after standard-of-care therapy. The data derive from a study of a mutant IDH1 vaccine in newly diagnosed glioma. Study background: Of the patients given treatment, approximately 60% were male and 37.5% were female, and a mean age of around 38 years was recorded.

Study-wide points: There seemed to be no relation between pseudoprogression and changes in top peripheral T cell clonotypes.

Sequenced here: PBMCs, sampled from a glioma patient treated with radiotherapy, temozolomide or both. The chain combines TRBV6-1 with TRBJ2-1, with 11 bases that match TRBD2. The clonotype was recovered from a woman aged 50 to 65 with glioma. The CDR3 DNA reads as TGTGCCAGCAGCCAAAGACTAGCGGGGAGGAGGGAGCAGTTCTTC. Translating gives CASSQRLAGRREQFF.